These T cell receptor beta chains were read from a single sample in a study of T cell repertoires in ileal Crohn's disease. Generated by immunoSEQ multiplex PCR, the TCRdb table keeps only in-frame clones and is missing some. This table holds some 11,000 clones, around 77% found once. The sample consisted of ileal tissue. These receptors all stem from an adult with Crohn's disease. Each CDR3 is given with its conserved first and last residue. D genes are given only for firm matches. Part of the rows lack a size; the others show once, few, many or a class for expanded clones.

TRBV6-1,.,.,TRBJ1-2,CASSEARGNYGYTF,TGTGCCAGCAGTGAAGCGCGGGGTAACTATGGCTACACCTTC
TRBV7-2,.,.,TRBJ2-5,CASSLGGQGTQYF,TGTGCCAGCAGCTTAGGTGGCCAGGGGACCCAGTACTTC
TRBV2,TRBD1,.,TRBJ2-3,CASRGQLRTDTQYF,TGTGCCAGCAGGGGACAGCTGAGAACAGATACGCAGTATTTT
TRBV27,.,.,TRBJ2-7,CASSKAGPHEQYF,TGTGCCAGCAGTAAGGCAGGGCCCCACGAGCAGTACTTC
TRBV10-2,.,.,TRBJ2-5,CASSKAPRRDQYF,TGCGCCAGCAGTAAGGCCCCCCGGAGGGACCAGTACTTC
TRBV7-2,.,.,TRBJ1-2,CASSFRGATEGYTF,TGTGCCAGCAGCTTCCGGGGGGCTACTGAGGGCTACACCTTC
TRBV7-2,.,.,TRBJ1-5,CASSPMGGNQPQHF,TGTGCCAGCAGCCCAATGGGAGGCAATCAGCCCCAGCATTTT
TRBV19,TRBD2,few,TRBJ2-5,CASSMGTSGTGVKETQYF,TGTGCCAGTAGTATGGGGACTAGCGGGACCGGGGTGAAGGAGACCCAGTACTTC
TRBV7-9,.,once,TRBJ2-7,CASSLDRSSSEQYF,TGTGCCAGCAGCCTAGACAGATCGTCAAGCGAGCAGTACTTC
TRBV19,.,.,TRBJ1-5,CASSLRGFRQPQHF,TGTGCCAGTAGCCTGAGGGGGTTTCGCCAGCCCCAGCATTTT
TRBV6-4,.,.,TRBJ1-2,CASSDSEQGIDGYTF,TGTGCCAGCAGTGACTCCGAACAGGGCATTGATGGCTACACCTTC
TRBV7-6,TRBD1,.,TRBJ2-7,CASSLMAGGEQYF,TGTGCCAGCAGCTTAATGGCAGGGGGCGAGCAGTACTTC
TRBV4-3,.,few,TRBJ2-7,CASSQEPGLEYYEQYF,TGCGCCAGCAGCCAAGAACCGGGACTCGAATACTACGAGCAGTACTTC
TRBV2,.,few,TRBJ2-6,CASSGPPSGANVLTF,TGTGCCAGCAGTGGGCCTCCGTCCGGGGCCAACGTCCTGACTTTC
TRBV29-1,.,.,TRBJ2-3,CSVERGRADTQYF,TGCAGCGTTGAACGGGGAAGGGCAGATACGCAGTATTTT
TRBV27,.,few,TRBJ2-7,CASSLKIPSDPYEQYF,TGTGCCAGCAGTTTAAAAATCCCCAGCGATCCCTACGAGCAGTACTTC
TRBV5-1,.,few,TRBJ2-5,CASRVQGGETQYF,TGCGCCAGCAGGGTGCAGGGGGGCGAGACCCAGTACTTC
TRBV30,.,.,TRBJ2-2,CAWSVLTPPGELFF,TGTGCCTGGAGTGTACTAACCCCCCCCGGGGAGCTGTTTTTT
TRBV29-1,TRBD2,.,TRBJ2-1,CSVPRTSGKGEQFF,TGCAGCGTACCTCGGACTAGCGGGAAAGGTGAGCAGTTCTTC
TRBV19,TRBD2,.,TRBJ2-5,CASSPRGGVAETQYF,TGTGCCAGTAGTCCCCGGGGAGGGGTAGCAGAGACCCAGTACTTC
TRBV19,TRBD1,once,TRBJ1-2,CASSMRGRSYGYTF,TGTGCCAGTAGTATGAGGGGGCGCAGCTATGGCTACACCTTC
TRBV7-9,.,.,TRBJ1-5,CASSPTENNQPQHF,TGTGCCAGCAGCCCGACAGAAAACAATCAGCCCCAGCATTTT
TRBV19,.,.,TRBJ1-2,CASRTVYGEYGYTF,TGTGCCAGTAGAACCGTATACGGAGAGTATGGCTACACCTTC
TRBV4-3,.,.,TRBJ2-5,CASSEDIPQAGFKETQYF,TGCGCCAGCAGCGAAGATATTCCTCAGGCGGGCTTCAAAGAGACCCAGTACTTC
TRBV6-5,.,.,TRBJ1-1,CASSYSGGLGDTEAFF,TGTGCCAGCAGTTACTCGGGTGGGTTGGGCGACACTGAAGCTTTCTTT
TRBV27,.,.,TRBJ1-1,CASTNRVGSEAFF,TGTGCCAGCACCAACAGGGTAGGTTCTGAAGCTTTCTTT
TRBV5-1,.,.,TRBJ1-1,CASSLVRENTEAFF,TGCGCCAGCAGCTTGGTTAGAGAGAACACTGAAGCTTTCTTT
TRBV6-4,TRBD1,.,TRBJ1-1,CASRSGTGGNTEAFF,TGTGCCAGCAGAAGTGGGACAGGGGGTAACACTGAAGCTTTCTTT
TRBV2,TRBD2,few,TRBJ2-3,CASSQLAPQYF,TGTGCCAGCAGTCAACTAGCGCCGCAGTATTTT
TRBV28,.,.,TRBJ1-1,CASSLSQGRRITEAFF,TGTGCCAGCAGTTTATCCCAGGGGCGCCGGATCACTGAAGCTTTCTTT
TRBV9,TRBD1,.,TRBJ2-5,CASSPDRVETQYF,TGTGCCAGCAGCCCGGACAGGGTAGAGACCCAGTACTTC
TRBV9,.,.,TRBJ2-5,CASSAGHGLETQYF,TGTGCCAGCAGCGCCGGACATGGCTTGGAGACCCAGTACTTC
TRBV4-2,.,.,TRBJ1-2,CASSQDRRGGYGYTF,TGTGCCAGCAGCCAAGATCGGAGGGGTGGCTATGGCTACACCTTC
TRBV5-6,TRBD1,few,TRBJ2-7,CASSFGQGHEQYF,TGTGCCAGCAGCTTTGGACAGGGCCACGAGCAGTACTTC
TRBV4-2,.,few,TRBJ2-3,CASSQDPGTDTQYF,TGTGCCAGCAGCCAAGATCCGGGCACAGATACGCAGTATTTT
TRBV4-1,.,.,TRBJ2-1,CASSQDLAGKNEQFF,TGCGCCAGCAGCCAAGATCTGGCAGGGAAGAATGAGCAGTTCTTC
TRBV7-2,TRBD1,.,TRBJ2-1,CASSLGTGAGGIQFF,TGTGCCAGCAGCTTAGGGACAGGGGCCGGGGGAATCCAGTTCTTC